This TCR beta chain comes out of a study of T cell repertoires in cytomegalovirus infection (dated by TCRdb to the late 2010s). With respect to the entire study: Peptide stimulations targeted recently identified HLA-C-restricted CMV epitopes, whose presentation resists viral immunomodulation, together with well-studied HLA-B-restricted epitopes. Because public TCR beta signatures pointed to carriage of CMV infection together with the matching HLA type, the HLA type of each donor mattered for the analysis.

The treatment or condition label on this specimen signifies: in vitro stimulation with specific CMV peptide epitopes to enrich CMV-specific T cells. The investigation overall reported the following: In both this cohort and an independent cohort of 352 donors, the cumulative frequency of public TCR beta family members distinguished carriers of CMV infection plus the relevant HLA type. The ex vivo response was dominated by HLA-C-restricted CMV-specific TCR beta clonotypes, which also provided the single most frequent clonotype in two of eight donors.

The data were produced on an Illumina HiSeq 1500. The public reads were reprocessed in TCRdb via fastp at Q25 and MiXCR, keeping in-frame beta chains. Entries are consolidated by CDR3 protein sequence, retaining the most common genes and DNA. Here the sample has 800,000 to 950,000 distinct CDR3 sequences; over 25% occur a single time. Roughly an eighth of the sample is in the top ten clones. Trimmed from V: 4 bases; trimmed from J: 0 bases; junction bases lacking a gene match: 7. The cysteine opens and the phenylalanine closes a CDR3 of 18 amino acids. Of the read, only the CDR3 DNA is kept; its 54 bases are in frame from base 1. The germline V gene encodes CDR1 DFQATT and CDR2 SNEGSKA (reference sequence). Comments on this clonotype: Its antigen remains unidentified. It has no much larger one-base neighbor in the sample; base qualities were not kept.

This TCR was recovered from a human donor in good health (CMV status not recorded). Some clones in this sample may be carry-over from other donors' samples. The rearrangement joined TRBV20-1 to TRBJ2-3, and 16 junction bases match TRBD2. The material was cultured CD8+ T cells from PBMCs, obtained from culture after CMV antigen stimulation. DNA sequence: TGCAGTGCTACGGGACTAGCGGGGGGGTGGACTAGCACAGATACGCAGTATTTT. Translated, it gives CSATGLAGGWTSTDTQYF.